Listed here are 23 T cell receptor beta chains from one sample, sequenced in a study of Ad26.COV2.S vaccination and SARS-CoV-2 variants. The table came from immunoSEQ multiplex PCR; TCRdb's copy has only in-frame clones and leaves some out. The sample yields about 180,000 clones, around nine tenths seen once. This specimen consisted of peripheral blood, obtained after recovery from COVID-19. Receptors were obtained from a human donor who had recovered from COVID-19.

The V call is TRBV7-9, the J call TRBJ2-5; 7 nucleotides agree with TRBD2. V lost 7 bases, J lost 0 bases, and 14 bases stayed unmatched. CDR3 length: 17 residues. CDR1 and CDR2 (germline): SEHNR, FQNEAQ (reference sequence). For the CDR3, the DNA is TGTGCCAGCACCACTGGGAGGGGCAGACAGTACCAAGAGACCCAGTACTTC. Translation gives CASTTGRGRQYQETQYF.

This chain links TRBV28 with TRBJ2-7, with a weak D call TRBD2 (6 bases). CDR3 length: 16 amino acids. V lost 1 base, J lost 0 bases, and 13 bases lay in between. Germline-derived CDR1 and CDR2 are MDHEN and SYDVKM. The CDR3 here is CASSLFGLTSSYEQYF. CDR3 DNA sequence: TGTGCCAGCAGTTTATTTGGGCTGACTAGCTCCTACGAGCAGTACTTC.

The chain links TRBV4-1 to TRBJ2-3; TRBD1 might be the D (6 bases). The CDR3 is 17 residues long. V was pared by 6 bases and J by 1 base, with 20 bases between. Germline values: CDR1 MGHRA, CDR2 YSYEKL. The CDR3 DNA reads as TGCGCCAGCAGGCCTACAGGGAAAAGAGGGGGCACAGATACGCAGTATTTT. Its translation is CASRPTGKRGGTDTQYF.

This chain joins TRBV2 and TRBJ1-4; 7 positions match TRBD1. The CDR3 runs to 14 residues. Germline V gene sequence: CDR1 SNHLY, CDR2 FYNNEI. With V trimmed by 6 bases and J by 5 bases, 6 bases remained unmatched. CDR3 sequence reads: CASSLQGRNEKLFF. CDR3 sequence (DNA): TGTGCCAGCAGCCTACAGGGGAGAAATGAAAAACTGTTTTTT.

This chain links TRBV5-1 with TRBJ2-7, with TRBD1 identical over 11 bases. Per germline, CDR1 SGHRS and CDR2 YFSETQ. The CDR3 spans 16 residues. Trimming at V came to 4 bases and at J to 6 bases, leaving 12 bases not matched to a gene. The CDR3 loop reads CASSADRGTGGREQYF. For the CDR3, the DNA is TGCGCCAGCAGCGCAGACCGCGGGACAGGGGGACGCGAGCAGTACTTC.

In its sample, this clone was seen a few times. The V call is TRBV4-1, the J call TRBJ2-1; no firm D call. Per the germline V gene, CDR1 is MGHRA and CDR2 is YSYEKL. This CDR3 spans 17 amino acids. The germline V and J ends were trimmed by 2 bases and 0 bases, with 14 bases remaining between them. The CDR3 spells CASSQIGVTTSYNEQFF. The CDR3 bases are TGCGCCAGCAGCCAAATTGGAGTGACAACCTCCTACAATGAGCAGTTCTTC.

The CDR3 nucleotides read TGTGCCAGCACGGGACTAGCGGGCCCGGGGGAGCAGTTCTTC. It codes for CASTGLAGPGEQFF. This chain joins TRBV6-5 and TRBJ2-1; 12 nucleotides line up with TRBD2. CDR3 length equals 14 residues. V dropped 7 bases and J dropped 10; count of bases not matched to a gene: 8. Germline loops: CDR1 MNHEY, CDR2 SVGAGI.

The chain employs TRBV27 and TRBJ2-7, with 7 bases identical to TRBD2. Germline V lookup: CDR1 MNHEY, CDR2 SMNVEV (reference sequence). This CDR3 region has 14 residues. V gave up 2 bases and J gave up 3 bases; unmatched junction bases: 4. The CDR3 coding sequence is TGTGCCAGCAGTTTAGCAGGACTAGTCTACGAGCAGTACTTC. It is translated as CASSLAGLVYEQYF.

A few counts support this clone. The CDR3, as DNA: TGTGCCAGCAGCTTGGTCCCGGCAGGGGCGGATTCACCCCTCCACTTT. Its protein is CASSLVPAGADSPLHF. This chain connects TRBV5-6 to TRBJ1-6, with D tentatively TRBD1 (6 bases). Germline-derived CDR1 and CDR2 are SGHDT and YYEEEE. V lost 0 bases to trimming and J lost 8 bases, with 15 bases between them. The CDR3 is 16 amino acids.

The V gene is TRBV5-1, the J gene TRBJ2-3; D is unclear. V was trimmed by 8 bases and J by 6 bases, leaving 19 bases between them. This CDR3 contains 14 residues. Looked up from germline, CDR1 is SGHRS and CDR2 is YFSETQ. Here the CDR3 reads CASLSSQMGDTQYF. DNA for the CDR3: TGCGCCAGTTTATCGTCCCAGATGGGGGATACGCAGTATTTT.

The count of this clone is one. V usage is TRBV25-1 and J usage is TRBJ2-7, with D maybe TRBD1 (5 bases). V was pared by 6 bases and J by 2 bases, with 20 bases between. The CDR3 loop spans 16 amino acids. CDR1 is MGHDK, CDR2 SYGVNS, per germline. CDR3 sequence (DNA): TGTGCCAGCAGCAAGCCGGAGACCCTAGGGGCCTACGAGCAGTACTTC. Encoded protein: CASSKPETLGAYEQYF.

The chain carries TRBV6-6 and TRBJ2-5, with D possibly being TRBD2 (7 bases). V dropped 1 base and J dropped 5 bases, with 14 bases sitting between them. The CDR3 totals 15 residues. Germline loops: CDR1 MNHNY, CDR2 SVGAGI (reference sequence). CDR3: CASSYYVGGGETQYF. The CDR3 DNA follows: TGTGCCAGCAGTTACTACGTGGGAGGGGGGGAGACCCAGTACTTC.

The chain is built from TRBV11-2 and TRBJ2-7; TRBD2 is a possible D gene (8 bases). The V and J ends lost 7 bases and 3 bases respectively, with 19 bases between them. The CDR3 consists of 15 residues. Germline assignment: CDR1 SGHAT and CDR2 FQNNGV. This CDR3 reads CASTRRGLAGYEQYF. The CDR3 nucleotides are TGTGCCAGCACCAGAAGGGGGCTAGCGGGCTACGAGCAGTACTTC. Full variable domain (missing parts from reference TRBV11-2 and TRBJ2-7): EAGVAQSPRYKIIEKRQSVAFWCNPISGHATLYWYQQILGQGPKLLIQFQNNGVVDDSQLPKDRFSAERLKGVDSTLKIQPAKLEDSAVYLCASTRRGLAGYEQYFGPGTRLTVT.

This rearrangement joins TRBV18 to TRBJ1-3, with a possible D match to TRBD1 (5 bases). The germline V and J ends were trimmed by 3 bases and 6 bases, with 9 bases remaining between them. The CDR3 extends over 13 amino acids. In germline, CDR1 is KGHSH, CDR2 LQKENI. For the CDR3, the DNA is TGTGCCAGCTCACCGGGGCAGGCAAACACCATATATTTT. Translation: CASSPGQANTIYF.

The chain is built from TRBV10-3 and TRBJ1-1; D call uncertain. This CDR3 is 19 amino acids long. CDR1 and CDR2 (germline): ENHRY, SYGVKD. V was trimmed by 3 bases and J by 0 bases, leaving 23 bases between them. This chain's CDR3 is CAISESFLGPPFMNTEAFF. In DNA, the CDR3 is TGTGCCATCAGTGAATCGTTTCTAGGGCCGCCTTTCATGAACACTGAAGCTTTCTTT.

V usage is TRBV5-1 and J usage is TRBJ2-1, with 10 bases lining up with TRBD2. Germline assignment: CDR1 SGHRS and CDR2 YFSETQ. V gave up 2 bases and J gave up 8 bases; unmatched junction bases: 10. The CDR3 runs 16 residues. The CDR3 DNA reads as TGCGCCAGCAGCTTAACGCCTAGCGGGAGTGGTTATGAGCAGTTCTTC. It yields the protein CASSLTPSGSGYEQFF. The complete variable domain, with remaining parts taken from reference TRBV5-1 and TRBJ2-1, reads KAGVTQTPRYLIKTRGQQVTLSCSPISGHRSVSWYQQTPGQGLQFLFEYFSETQRNKGNFPGRFSGRQFSNSRSEMNVSTLELGDSALYLCASSLTPSGSGYEQFFGPGTRLTVL.

The rearrangement links TRBV27 to TRBJ2-1; 13 bases agree with TRBD2. CDR3 length: 16 amino acids. Looked up from germline, CDR1 is MNHEY and CDR2 is SMNVEV (reference sequence). The V segment lost 2 bases and the J segment 2 bases; nucleotides outside the gene matches: 0. This chain's CDR3 is CASSLGTSGAYNEQFF. CDR3 nucleotides: TGTGCCAGCAGTTTAGGGACTAGCGGGGCCTACAATGAGCAGTTCTTC.

This clone was observed once. This chain connects TRBV2 to TRBJ2-7, with TRBD2 identical over 8 bases. The J segment lost 6 bases and the V segment lost 1 base, leaving 8 bases of the junction unmatched. Germline V gives CDR1 SNHLY, CDR2 FYNNEI. The CDR3 consists of 15 residues. CDR3 bases: TGTGCCAGCAGTGAAGGGAAAGCGGGAGCGTCCGAGCAGTACTTC. This codes for CASSEGKAGASEQYF.

This clone has just one count. The J gene is TRBJ2-7, the V gene TRBV14; 9 bases are shared with TRBD1. The CDR3 contains 13 residues. J was trimmed by 6 bases and V by 4 bases; bases with no gene match: 4. In germline, CDR1 is SGHDN, CDR2 FVKESK. In DNA, the CDR3 is TGTGCCAGCAGCCTCACAGGGGGCCGCGAGCAGTACTTC. Protein sequence: CASSLTGGREQYF.

The chain uses TRBV7-9 and TRBJ2-3; D call uncertain. Germline V gives CDR1 SEHNR, CDR2 FQNEAQ (reference sequence). V was pared by 2 bases and J by 7 bases, with 10 bases between. CDR3 size: 13 residues. The CDR3 region has the DNA TGTGCCAGCAGCTTACCGGGTGACTATACGCAGTATTTT. It yields the protein CASSLPGDYTQYF.

The rearrangement links TRBV6-6 to TRBJ1-1; no firm D call. CDR3 length equals 16 residues. V lost 3 bases and J lost 2, with 16 bases in between. CDR1 and CDR2 from the germline V gene are MNHNY and SVGAGI (reference sequence). Here the CDR3 DNA reads TGTGCCAGCAGTTATTATCCGGCGGGGATCAACACTGAAGCTTTCTTT. Encoded protein: CASSYYPAGINTEAFF.

This clone was seen only once. The genes are TRBV5-4 and TRBJ1-2; D unclear. Per the germline V gene, CDR1 is SGHNT and CDR2 is YYREEE (reference sequence). The CDR3 consists of 19 residues. Trimming removed 0 bases from V and 2 bases from J, with 23 bases in between. The CDR3 protein is CASSLEKGSVLGSNYGYTF. The CDR3 DNA is TGTGCCAGCAGCTTGGAAAAAGGGTCGGTCTTAGGATCAAACTATGGCTACACCTTC.

CDR3 coding DNA: TGTGCCAGCAGCGTTTTCGGGAGACTGGGAGAGACCCAGTACTTC. As protein: CASSVFGRLGETQYF. The chain combines TRBV9 with TRBJ2-5; D may be TRBD2 (6 bases). This CDR3 is built from 15 residues. Between the trimmed V and J ends, which lost 2 bases and 4 bases, there was a span of 15 bases. Germline CDR1 reads SGDLS; CDR2 reads YYNGEE. Drawing the rest from reference TRBV9 and TRBJ2-5, the complete variable domain is DSGVTQTPKHLITATGQRVTLRCSPRSGDLSVYWYQQSLDQGLQFLIQYYNGEERAKGNILERFSAQQFPDLHSELNLSSLELGDSALYFCASSVFGRLGETQYFGPGTRLLVL.